Sequencing of this T cell receptor beta chain was carried out in a study of brain T cells in children with intractable seizures. Surgery cases with the highest brain T cell transcript signatures were chosen for sequencing. Libraries were prepared by immunoSEQ multiplex PCR; TCRdb keeps only in-frame clonotypes and omits some of them. The table lists 7,500 to 8,000 clones, roughly 73% of them singletons. Per germline, CDR1 LGHDT and CDR2 YNNKEL (reference sequence). This CDR3 is built from 15 residues. V shed 0 bases and J 12 bases; nucleotides not matched to a gene: 11. The rearrangement joins TRBV3-1 (or the pseudogene TRBV3-2) to TRBJ2-1, with 7 positions matching TRBD2. The clonotype was recovered from a boy less than two years old with tuberous sclerosis and intractable seizures. The sample here was resected brain tissue, taken at surgery. In nucleotides, the CDR3 is TGTGCCAGCAGCCAAGATTTACTAGCGCGGACGGGGCAGTTCTTC. Translated, it gives CASSQDLLARTGQFF.